This T cell receptor (beta chain) comes out of a study of blood T cell repertoires in COVID-19. The germline gives CDR1 SEHNR, CDR2 FQNEAQ (reference sequence). Trimming took 2 bases from V and 7 from J; bases not matched to a gene: 13. This CDR3 region has 17 residues. The repertoire was sequenced with immunoSEQ multiplex PCR; TCRdb's copy has only in-frame clones and lacks some. The table has tens of thousands of clones, 89% seen once. This TCR was sampled from a man between 60 and 75 years old with COVID-19, enrolled during active disease. The sequencing sample was made of peripheral blood. The chain employs TRBV7-9 and TRBJ1-5; 8 bases fit TRBD1. In nucleotides, the CDR3 is TGTGCCAGCAGCTTACACAAAGAAGGACAGGGTAACCAGCCCCAGCATTTT. It is translated as CASSLHKEGQGNQPQHF.